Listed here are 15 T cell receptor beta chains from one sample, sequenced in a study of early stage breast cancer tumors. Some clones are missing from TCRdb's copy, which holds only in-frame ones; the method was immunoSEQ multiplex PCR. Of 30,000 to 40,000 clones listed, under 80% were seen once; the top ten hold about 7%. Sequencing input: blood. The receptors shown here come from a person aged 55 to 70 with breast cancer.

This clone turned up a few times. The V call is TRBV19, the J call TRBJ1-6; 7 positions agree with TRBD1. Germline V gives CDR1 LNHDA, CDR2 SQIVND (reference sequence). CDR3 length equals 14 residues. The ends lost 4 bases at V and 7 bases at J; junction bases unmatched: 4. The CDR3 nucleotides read TGTGCCAGTAGTAGGGGACAGCCAAATTCACCCCTCCACTTT. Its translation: CASSRGQPNSPLHF.

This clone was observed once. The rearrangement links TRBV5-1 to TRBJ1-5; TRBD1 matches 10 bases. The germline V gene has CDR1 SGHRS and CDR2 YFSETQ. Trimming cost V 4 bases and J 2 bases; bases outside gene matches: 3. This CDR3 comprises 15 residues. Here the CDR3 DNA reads TGCGCCAGCAGCCGGGGGACAGGGGGCAATCAGCCCCAGCATTTT. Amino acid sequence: CASSRGTGGNQPQHF.

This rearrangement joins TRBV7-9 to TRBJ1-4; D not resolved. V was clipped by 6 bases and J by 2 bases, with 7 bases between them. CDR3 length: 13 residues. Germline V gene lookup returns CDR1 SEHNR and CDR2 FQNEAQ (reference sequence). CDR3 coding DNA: TGTGCCAGCAGTCCCCTGACTAATGAAAAACTGTTTTTT. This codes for CASSPLTNEKLFF.

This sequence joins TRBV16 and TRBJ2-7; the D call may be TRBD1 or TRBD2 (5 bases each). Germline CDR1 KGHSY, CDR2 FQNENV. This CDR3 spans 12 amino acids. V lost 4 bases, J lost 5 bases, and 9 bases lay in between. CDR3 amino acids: CASSPGAHEQYF. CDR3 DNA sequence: TGTGCCAGCAGCCCCGGGGCCCACGAGCAGTACTTC.

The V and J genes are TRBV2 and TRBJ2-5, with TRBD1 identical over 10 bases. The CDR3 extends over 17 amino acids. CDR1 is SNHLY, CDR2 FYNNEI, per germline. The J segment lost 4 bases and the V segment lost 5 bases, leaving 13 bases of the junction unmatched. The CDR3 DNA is TGTGCCAGCAGTCCCGGGACAGGGGTCGGGTGGGGAGAGACCCAGTACTTC. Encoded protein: CASSPGTGVGWGETQYF.

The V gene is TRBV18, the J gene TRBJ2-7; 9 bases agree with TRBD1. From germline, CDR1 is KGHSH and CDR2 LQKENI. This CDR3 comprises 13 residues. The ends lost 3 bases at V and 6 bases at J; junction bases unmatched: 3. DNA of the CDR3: TGTGCCAGCTCACCCCGGGACAGGGCCGAGCAGTACTTC. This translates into CASSPRDRAEQYF.

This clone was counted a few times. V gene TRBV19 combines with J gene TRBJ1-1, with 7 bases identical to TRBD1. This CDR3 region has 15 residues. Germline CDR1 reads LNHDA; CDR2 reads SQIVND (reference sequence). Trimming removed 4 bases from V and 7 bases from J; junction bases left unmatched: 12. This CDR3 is CASSRVRQGKLEAFF. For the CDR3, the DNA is TGTGCCAGTAGTAGAGTCAGACAGGGTAAACTTGAAGCTTTCTTT.

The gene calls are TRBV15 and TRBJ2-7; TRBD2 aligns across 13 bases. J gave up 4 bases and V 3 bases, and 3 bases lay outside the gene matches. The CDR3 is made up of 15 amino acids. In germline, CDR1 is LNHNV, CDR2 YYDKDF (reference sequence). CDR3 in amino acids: CATSRTSGGFYEQYF. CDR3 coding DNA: TGTGCCACCAGCAGGACTAGCGGGGGGTTTTACGAGCAGTACTTC.

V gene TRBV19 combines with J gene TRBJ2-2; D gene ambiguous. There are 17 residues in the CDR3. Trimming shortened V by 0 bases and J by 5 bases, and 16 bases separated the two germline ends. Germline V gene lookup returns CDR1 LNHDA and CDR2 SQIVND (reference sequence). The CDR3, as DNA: TGTGCCAGTAGTATAGACCCTGATTATAGCTGTACCGGGGAGCTGTTTTTT. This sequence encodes CASSIDPDYSCTGELFF.

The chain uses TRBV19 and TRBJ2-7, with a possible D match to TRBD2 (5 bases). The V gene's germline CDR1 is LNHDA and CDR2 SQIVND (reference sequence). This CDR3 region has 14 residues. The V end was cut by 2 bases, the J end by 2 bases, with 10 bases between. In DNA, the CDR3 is TGTGCCAGTAGTATACAAGACTACACCTACGAGCAGTACTTC. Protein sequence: CASSIQDYTYEQYF.

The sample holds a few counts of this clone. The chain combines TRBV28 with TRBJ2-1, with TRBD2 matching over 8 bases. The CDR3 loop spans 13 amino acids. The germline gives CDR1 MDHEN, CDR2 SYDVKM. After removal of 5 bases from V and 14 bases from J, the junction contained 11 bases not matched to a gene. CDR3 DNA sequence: TGTGCCAGCAGTCCCCCGTTTGGGACTAGGAAGTTCTTC. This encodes CASSPPFGTRKFF.

In DNA, the CDR3 is TGTGCCAGTCAGGAGTCCCTCCTCCACTATGGCTACACCTTC. Amino acids: CASQESLLHYGYTF. The V and J genes are TRBV19 and TRBJ1-2; D uncertain. Germline V gene sequence: CDR1 LNHDA, CDR2 SQIVND (reference sequence). CDR3 length: 14 amino acids. V shed 8 bases and J shed 3 bases, with 16 bases lying between them.

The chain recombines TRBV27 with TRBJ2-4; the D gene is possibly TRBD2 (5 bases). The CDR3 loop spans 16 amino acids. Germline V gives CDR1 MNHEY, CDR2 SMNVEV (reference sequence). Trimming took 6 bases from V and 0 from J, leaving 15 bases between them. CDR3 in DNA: TGTGCCAGCAGCCCTATCGCGGGTCTAGCCAAAAACATTCAGTACTTC. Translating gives CASSPIAGLAKNIQYF.

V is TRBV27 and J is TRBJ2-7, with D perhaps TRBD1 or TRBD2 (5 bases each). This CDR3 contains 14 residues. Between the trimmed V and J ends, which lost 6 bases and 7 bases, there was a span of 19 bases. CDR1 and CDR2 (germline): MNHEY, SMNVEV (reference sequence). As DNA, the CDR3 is TGTGCCAGCAGGAGAAGGGACCCCCCCGTGGAGCAGTACTTC. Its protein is CASRRRDPPVEQYF.

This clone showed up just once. CDR3 in amino acids: CASSHLPTQTGLNTEAFF. In DNA, the CDR3 is TGTGCCAGCAGCCACCTTCCGACTCAGACCGGTCTCAACACTGAAGCTTTCTTT. The rearrangement links TRBV5-7 to TRBJ1-1; no firm D call. TRBV5-7 is an ORF for which the function is uncertain. This CDR3 is 18 amino acids long. V was clipped by 4 bases and J by 2 bases, with 24 bases between them.